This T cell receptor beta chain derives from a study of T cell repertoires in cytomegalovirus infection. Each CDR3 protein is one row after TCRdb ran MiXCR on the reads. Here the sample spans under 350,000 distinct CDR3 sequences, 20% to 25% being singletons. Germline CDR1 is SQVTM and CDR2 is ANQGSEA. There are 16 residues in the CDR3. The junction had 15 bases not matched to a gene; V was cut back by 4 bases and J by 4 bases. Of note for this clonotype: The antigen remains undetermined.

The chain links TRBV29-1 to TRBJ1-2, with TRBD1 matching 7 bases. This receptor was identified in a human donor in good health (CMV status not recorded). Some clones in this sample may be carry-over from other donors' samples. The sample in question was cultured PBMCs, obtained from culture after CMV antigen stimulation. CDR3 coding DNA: TGCAGCGTTGTTTTAGCGGGGAGGGGACAGCTCTATGGCTACACCTTC. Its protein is CSVVLAGRGQLYGYTF.